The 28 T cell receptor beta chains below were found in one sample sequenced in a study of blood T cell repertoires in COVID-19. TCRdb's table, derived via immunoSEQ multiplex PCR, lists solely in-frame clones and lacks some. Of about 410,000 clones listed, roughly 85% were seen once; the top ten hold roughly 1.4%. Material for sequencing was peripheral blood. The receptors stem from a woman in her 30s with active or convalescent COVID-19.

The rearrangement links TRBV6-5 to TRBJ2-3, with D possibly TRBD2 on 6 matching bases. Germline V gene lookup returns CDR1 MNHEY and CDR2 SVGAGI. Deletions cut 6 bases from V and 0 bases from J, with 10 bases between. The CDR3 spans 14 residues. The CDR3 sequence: CASRPGLSTDTQYF. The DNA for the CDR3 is TGTGCCAGCAGGCCGGGACTCAGCACAGATACGCAGTATTTT.

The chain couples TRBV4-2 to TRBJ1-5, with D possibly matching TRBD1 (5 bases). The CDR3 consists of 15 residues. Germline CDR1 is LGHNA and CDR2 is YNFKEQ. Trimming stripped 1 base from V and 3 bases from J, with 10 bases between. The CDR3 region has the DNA TGTGCCAGCAGCCAAGTCCAGGGTTCCAATCAGCCCCAGCATTTT. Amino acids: CASSQVQGSNQPQHF.

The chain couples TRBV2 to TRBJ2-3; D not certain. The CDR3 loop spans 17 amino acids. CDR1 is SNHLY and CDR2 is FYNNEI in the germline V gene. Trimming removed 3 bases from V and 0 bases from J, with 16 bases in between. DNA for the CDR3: TGTGCCAGCAGTGAGGTACCTCTATTTTCTAGCACAGATACGCAGTATTTT. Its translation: CASSEVPLFSSTDTQYF.

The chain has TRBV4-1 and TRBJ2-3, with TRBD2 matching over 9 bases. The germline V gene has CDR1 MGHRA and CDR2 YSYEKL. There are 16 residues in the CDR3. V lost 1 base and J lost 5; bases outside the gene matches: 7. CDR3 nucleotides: TGCGCCAGCAGCCAAGTAGCGGGACTAGCCCTAGATACGCAGTATTTT. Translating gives CASSQVAGLALDTQYF.

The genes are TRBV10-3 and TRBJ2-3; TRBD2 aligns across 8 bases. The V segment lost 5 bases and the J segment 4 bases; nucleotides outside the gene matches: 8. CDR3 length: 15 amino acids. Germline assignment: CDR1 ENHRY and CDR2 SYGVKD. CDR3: CAISTVAREADTQYF. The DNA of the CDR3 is TGTGCCATCAGTACGGTGGCGCGGGAGGCAGATACGCAGTATTTT.

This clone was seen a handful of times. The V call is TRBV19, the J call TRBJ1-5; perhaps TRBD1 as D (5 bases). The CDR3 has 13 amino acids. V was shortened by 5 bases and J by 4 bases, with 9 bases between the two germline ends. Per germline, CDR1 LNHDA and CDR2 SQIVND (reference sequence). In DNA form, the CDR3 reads TGTGCCAGTAGTTGGGGCATAAATCAGCCCCAGCATTTT. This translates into CASSWGINQPQHF.

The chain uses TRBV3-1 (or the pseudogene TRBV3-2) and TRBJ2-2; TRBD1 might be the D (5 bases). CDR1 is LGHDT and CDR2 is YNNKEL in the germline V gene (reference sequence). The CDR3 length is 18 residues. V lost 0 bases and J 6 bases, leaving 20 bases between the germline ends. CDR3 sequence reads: CASSQERLSGSRAGELFF. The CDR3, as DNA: TGTGCCAGCAGCCAAGAACGCTTGTCCGGCTCCAGGGCCGGGGAGCTGTTTTTT.

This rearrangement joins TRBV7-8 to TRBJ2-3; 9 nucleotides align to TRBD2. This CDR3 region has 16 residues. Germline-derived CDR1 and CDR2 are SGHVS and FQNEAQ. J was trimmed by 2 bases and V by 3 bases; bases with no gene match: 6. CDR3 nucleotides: TGTGCCAGCAGCTTCGGGTTAGCGGGAGCCACAGATACGCAGTATTTT. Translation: CASSFGLAGATDTQYF.

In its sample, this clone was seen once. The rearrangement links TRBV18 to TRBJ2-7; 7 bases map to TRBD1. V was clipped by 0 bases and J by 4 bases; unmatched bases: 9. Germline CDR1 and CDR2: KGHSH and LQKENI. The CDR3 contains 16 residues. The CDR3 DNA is TGTGCCAGCTCACCACCACTACAGGGGTTGGGTTACGAGCAGTACTTC. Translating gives CASSPPLQGLGYEQYF. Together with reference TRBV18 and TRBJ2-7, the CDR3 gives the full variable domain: NAGVMQNPRHLVRRRGQEARLRCSPMKGHSHVYWYRQLPEEGLKFMVYLQKENIIDESGMPKERFSAEFPKEGPSILRIQQVVRGDSAAYFCASSPPLQGLGYEQYFGPGTRLTVT.

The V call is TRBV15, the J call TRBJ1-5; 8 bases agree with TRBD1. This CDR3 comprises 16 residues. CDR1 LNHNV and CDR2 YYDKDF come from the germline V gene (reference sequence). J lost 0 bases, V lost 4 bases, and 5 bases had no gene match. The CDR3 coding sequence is TGTGCCACCAGCAAGGACAGGGCGGATAGCAATCAGCCCCAGCATTTT. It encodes CATSKDRADSNQPQHF.

The CDR3 DNA reads TGTGCCAGCAGCTTGGCCTTGACAGCTAGCACAGATACGCAGTATTTT. Translating it yields CASSLALTASTDTQYF. The J gene is TRBJ2-3, the V gene TRBV7-9; TRBD1 might be the D (5 bases). The germline V gene encodes CDR1 SEHNR and CDR2 FQNEAQ (reference sequence). V lost 3 bases, J lost 0 bases, and 13 bases lay in between. This CDR3 region has 16 residues. The full variable domain, in which reference TRBV7-9 and TRBJ2-3 provide the parts outside the CDR3, is DTGVSQNPRHKITKRGQNVTFRCDPISEHNRLYWYRQTLGQGPEFLTYFQNEAQLEKSRLLSDRFSAERPKGSFSTLEIQRTEQGDSAMYLCASSLALTASTDTQYFGPGTRLTVL.

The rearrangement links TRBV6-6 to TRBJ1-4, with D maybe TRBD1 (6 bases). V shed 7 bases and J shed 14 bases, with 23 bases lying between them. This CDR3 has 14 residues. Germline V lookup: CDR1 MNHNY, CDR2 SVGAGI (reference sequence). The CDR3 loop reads CASNRAPGAPGLFF. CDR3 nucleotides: TGTGCCAGCAACAGGGCACCAGGTGCCCCTGGTCTGTTTTTT.

The CDR3 DNA sequence: TGTGCCAGCAGTCCCGGGACAGGGGGCAGGAATGAGCAGTTCTTC. Protein product: CASSPGTGGRNEQFF. The chain has TRBV27 and TRBJ2-1; 12 bases agree with TRBD1. Losses at the gene ends were 5 bases for V and 7 bases for J; bases not matched to a gene: 6. In germline, CDR1 is MNHEY, CDR2 SMNVEV (reference sequence). The CDR3 has 15 amino acids.

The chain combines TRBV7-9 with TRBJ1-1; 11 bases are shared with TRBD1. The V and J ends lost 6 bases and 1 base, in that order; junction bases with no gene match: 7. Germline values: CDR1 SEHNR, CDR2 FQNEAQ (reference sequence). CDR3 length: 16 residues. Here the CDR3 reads CASSGQGAFANTEAFF. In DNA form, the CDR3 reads TGTGCCAGCAGTGGACAGGGGGCTTTCGCGAACACTGAAGCTTTCTTT. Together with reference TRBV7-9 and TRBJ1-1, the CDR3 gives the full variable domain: DTGVSQNPRHKITKRGQNVTFRCDPISEHNRLYWYRQTLGQGPEFLTYFQNEAQLEKSRLLSDRFSAERPKGSFSTLEIQRTEQGDSAMYLCASSGQGAFANTEAFFGQGTRLTVV.

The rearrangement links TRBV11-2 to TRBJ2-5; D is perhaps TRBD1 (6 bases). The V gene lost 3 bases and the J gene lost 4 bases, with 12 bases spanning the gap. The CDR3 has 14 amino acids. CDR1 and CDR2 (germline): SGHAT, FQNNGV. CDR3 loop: CASSFGQLIETQYF. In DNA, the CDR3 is TGTGCCAGCAGCTTTGGACAGCTCATAGAGACCCAGTACTTC.

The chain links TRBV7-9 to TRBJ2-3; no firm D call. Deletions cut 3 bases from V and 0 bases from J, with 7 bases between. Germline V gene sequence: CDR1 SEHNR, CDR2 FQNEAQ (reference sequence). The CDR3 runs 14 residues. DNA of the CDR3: TGTGCCAGCAGCTTTTCCCCTAGCACAGATACGCAGTATTTT. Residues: CASSFSPSTDTQYF.

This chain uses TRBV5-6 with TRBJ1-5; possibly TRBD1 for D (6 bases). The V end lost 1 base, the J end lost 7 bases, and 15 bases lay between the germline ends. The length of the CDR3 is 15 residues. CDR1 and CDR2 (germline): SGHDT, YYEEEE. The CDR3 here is CASSLFRGHRQPQHF. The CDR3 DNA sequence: TGTGCCAGCAGCTTGTTCAGGGGCCACCGGCAGCCCCAGCATTTT.

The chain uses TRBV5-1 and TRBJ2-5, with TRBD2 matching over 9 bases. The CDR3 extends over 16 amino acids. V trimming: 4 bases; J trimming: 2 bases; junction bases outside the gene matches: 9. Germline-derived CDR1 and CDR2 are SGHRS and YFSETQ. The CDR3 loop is CASSLGIAGEQETQYF. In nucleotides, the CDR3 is TGCGCCAGCAGCCTGGGGATAGCGGGGGAGCAAGAGACCCAGTACTTC.

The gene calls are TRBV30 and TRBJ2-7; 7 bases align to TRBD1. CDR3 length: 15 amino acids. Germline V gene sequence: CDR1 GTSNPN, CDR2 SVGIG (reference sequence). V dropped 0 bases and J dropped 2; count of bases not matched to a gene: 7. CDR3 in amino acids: CAWSVPGQLTYEQYF. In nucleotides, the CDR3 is TGTGCCTGGAGTGTTCCGGGACAGTTAACCTACGAGCAGTACTTC.

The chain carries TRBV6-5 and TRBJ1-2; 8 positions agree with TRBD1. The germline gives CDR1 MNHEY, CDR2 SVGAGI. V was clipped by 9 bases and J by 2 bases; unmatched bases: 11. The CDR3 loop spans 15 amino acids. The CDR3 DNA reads TGTGCCAGTACCCGGACAGGGTGGCAAAACTATGGCTACACCTTC. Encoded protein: CASTRTGWQNYGYTF.

CDR3: CASRNRGPEPQHF. DNA of the CDR3: TGTGCCAGCAGGAACAGGGGGCCGGAGCCCCAGCATTTT. The chain carries TRBV6-5 and TRBJ1-5, with TRBD1 matching 9 bases. The CDR3 contains 13 residues. Germline V gene lookup returns CDR1 MNHEY and CDR2 SVGAGI. The junction had 5 bases not matched to a gene; V was cut back by 6 bases and J by 8 bases.

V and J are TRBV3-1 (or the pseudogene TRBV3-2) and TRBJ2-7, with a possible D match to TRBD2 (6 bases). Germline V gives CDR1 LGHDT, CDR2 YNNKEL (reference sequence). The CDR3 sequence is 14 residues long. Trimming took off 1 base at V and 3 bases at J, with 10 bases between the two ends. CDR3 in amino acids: CASSQVGGFYEQYF. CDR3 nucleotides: TGTGCCAGCAGCCAAGTGGGAGGATTCTACGAGCAGTACTTC.

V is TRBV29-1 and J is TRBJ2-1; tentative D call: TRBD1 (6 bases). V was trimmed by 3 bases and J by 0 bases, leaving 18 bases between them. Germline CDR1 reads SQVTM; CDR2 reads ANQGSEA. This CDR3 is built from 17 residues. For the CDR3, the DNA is TGCAGCGTTGATGGCCAGGGGTCCCGAAGCTCCTACAATGAGCAGTTCTTC. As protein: CSVDGQGSRSSYNEQFF.

CDR3 in amino acids: CAWRMTGASYEQYF. The CDR3 nucleotides are TGTGCCTGGAGAATGACAGGCGCGTCCTACGAGCAGTACTTC. This rearrangement joins TRBV30 to TRBJ2-7, with a weak D call TRBD1 (6 bases). CDR1 and CDR2 from the germline V gene are GTSNPN and SVGIG (reference sequence). The germline V and J ends were trimmed by 3 bases and 1 base, with 13 bases remaining between them. The CDR3 is 14 residues long.

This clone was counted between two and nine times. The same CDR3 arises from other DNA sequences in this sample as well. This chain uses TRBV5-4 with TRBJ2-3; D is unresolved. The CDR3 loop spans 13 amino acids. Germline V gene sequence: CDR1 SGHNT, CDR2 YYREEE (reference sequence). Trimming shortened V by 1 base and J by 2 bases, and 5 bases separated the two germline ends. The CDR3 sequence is CASSLTDTDTQYF. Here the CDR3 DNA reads TGTGCCAGCAGCTTGACTGACACAGATACGCAGTATTTT.

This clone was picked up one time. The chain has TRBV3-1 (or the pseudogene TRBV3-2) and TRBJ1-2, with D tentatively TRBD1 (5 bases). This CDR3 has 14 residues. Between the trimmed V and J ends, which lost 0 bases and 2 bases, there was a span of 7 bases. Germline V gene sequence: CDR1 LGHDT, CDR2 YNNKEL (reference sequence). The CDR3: CASSQDRVNYGYTF. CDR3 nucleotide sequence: TGTGCCAGCAGCCAAGACAGGGTGAACTATGGCTACACCTTC.

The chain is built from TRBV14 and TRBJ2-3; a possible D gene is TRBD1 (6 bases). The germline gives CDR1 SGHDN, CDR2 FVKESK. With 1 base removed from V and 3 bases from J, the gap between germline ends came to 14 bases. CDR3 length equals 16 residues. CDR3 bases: TGTGCCAGCAGCCAAGGAACAGGGATGAGGACAGATACGCAGTATTTT. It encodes CASSQGTGMRTDTQYF.

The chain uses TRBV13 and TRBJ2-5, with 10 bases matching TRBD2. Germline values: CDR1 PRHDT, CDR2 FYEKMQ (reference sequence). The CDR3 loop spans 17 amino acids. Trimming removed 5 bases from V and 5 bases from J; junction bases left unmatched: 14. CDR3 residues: CASSHRTSGPLGETQYF. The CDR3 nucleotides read TGTGCCAGCAGCCACCGGACTAGCGGTCCCCTGGGGGAGACCCAGTACTTC.